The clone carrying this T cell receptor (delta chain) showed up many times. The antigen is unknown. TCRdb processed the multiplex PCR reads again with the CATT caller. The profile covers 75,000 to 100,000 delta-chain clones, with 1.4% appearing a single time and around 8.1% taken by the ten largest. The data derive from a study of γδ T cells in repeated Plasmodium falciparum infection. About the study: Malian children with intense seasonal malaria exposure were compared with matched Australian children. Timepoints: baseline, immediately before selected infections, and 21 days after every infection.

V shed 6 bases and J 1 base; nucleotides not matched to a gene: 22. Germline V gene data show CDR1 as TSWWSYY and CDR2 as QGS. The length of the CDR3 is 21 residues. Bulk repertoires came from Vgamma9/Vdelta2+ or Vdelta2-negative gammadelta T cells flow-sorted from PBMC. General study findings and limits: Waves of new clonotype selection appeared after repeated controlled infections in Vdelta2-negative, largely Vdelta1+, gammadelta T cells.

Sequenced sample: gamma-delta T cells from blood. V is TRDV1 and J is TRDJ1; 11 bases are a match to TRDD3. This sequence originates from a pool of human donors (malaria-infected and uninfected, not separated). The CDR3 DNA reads TGTGCTCTTGGAAATCCCACCCGATACTGGGGGATATGCCTGGGCACCGATAAACTCATCTTT. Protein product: CALGNPTRYWGICLGTDKLIF.